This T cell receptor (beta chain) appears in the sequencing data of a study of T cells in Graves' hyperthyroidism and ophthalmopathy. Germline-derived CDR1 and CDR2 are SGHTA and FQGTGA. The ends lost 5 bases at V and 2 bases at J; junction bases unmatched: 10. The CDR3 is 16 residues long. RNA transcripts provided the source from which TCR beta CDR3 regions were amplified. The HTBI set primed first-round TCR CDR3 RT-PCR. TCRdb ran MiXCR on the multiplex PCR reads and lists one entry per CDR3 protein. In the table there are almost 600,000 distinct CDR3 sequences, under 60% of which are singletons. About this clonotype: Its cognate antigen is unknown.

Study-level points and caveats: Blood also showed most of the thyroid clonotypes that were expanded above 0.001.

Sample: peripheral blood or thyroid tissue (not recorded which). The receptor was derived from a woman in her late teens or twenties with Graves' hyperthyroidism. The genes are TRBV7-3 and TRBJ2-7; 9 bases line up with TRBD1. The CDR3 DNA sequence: TGTGCCAGCAGCCAAAACAGGGGGCAGGGGACCTACGAGCAGTACTTC. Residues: CASSQNRGQGTYEQYF.